A selection of T cell receptor beta chains follows, all from one sample in a study of neurological immune-mediated disorders. TCRdb re-analysed the 5' RACE reads in MiXCR, keeping a single row per CDR3 protein. The sample lists about 28,000 distinct CDR3 sequences; about 12% were seen once. The sample comprised PBMCs. Every receptor here comes from a man aged 55 to 70 in good health. The CDR3 runs from the conserved cysteine through the conserved F or W. The D gene is left open where the match is weak. Only part of the rows carry a size: once, few, many, or a class if the clone is expanded.

j_gene,v_gene,d_gene,abundance,CDR3aa,CDR3nt
TRBJ2-7,TRBV5-1,TRBD1,-,CANSLPEQGVYEKYF,TGCGCCAACAGCTTGCCCGAACAGGGGGTCTACGAGAAGTACTTC
TRBJ1-5,TRBV7-2,-,many,CASSLEGQGYQPQHF,TGTGCCAGCAGCTTAGAAGGGCAGGGGTATCAGCCCCAGCATTTT
TRBJ2-2,TRBV14,-,many,CAILNTGELFF,TGTGCCATCCTGAACACCGGGGAGCTGTTTTTT
TRBJ2-1,TRBV29-1,-,many,CSIGPFGRDNEQFF,TGCAGCATTGGGCCTTTCGGGCGGGACAATGAGCAGTTCTTC
TRBJ2-2,TRBV29-1,-,many,CSAQGQLTGELFF,TGCAGCGCCCAAGGCCAACTCACCGGGGAGCTGTTTTTT
TRBJ1-6,TRBV2,TRBD1,few,CASSSRSTGFDNSPLHF,TGTGCCAGCAGTTCGCGCTCGACAGGGTTCGATAATTCACCCCTCCACTTT
TRBJ1-1,TRBV18,-,-,CASSELRDTEAFF,TGTGCCAGCTCAGAACTCCGGGACACTGAAGCTTTCTTT
TRBJ1-5,TRBV5-6,TRBD1,many,CASSSGTGSNQPQHF,TGTGCCAGCAGTTCCGGGACAGGGAGCAATCAGCCCCAGCATTTT
TRBJ2-3,TRBV5-6,TRBD2,many,CASSLVWGGITDTQYF,TGTGCCAGCAGCTTGGTTTGGGGGGGGATAACAGATACGCAGTATTTT
TRBJ2-1,TRBV5-8,-,many,CASSLVVTDNEQFF,TGTGCCAGCAGCTTGGTCGTGACGGACAATGAGCAGTTCTTC
TRBJ2-3,TRBV2,TRBD1,many,CASSGQGLSTDTQYF,TGTGCCAGCAGTGGACAGGGGCTTAGCACAGATACGCAGTATTTT
TRBJ2-7,TRBV12-3/TRBV12-4,TRBD2,many,CASSYGLAGVEQYF,TGTGCCAGCAGCTACGGACTAGCGGGAGTCGAGCAGTACTTC
TRBJ2-5,TRBV7-2,-,many,CASSRVQETQYF,TGTGCCAGCAGCCGAGTCCAAGAGACCCAGTACTTC
TRBJ1-5,TRBV6-5,-,many,CASSSGDYGSNQPQHF,TGTGCCAGCAGCTCAGGGGATTACGGTAGCAATCAGCCCCAGCATTTT
TRBJ1-3,TRBV5-1,-,many,CASSLESLSSGNTIYF,TGCGCCAGCAGCTTGGAATCGCTCAGCTCTGGAAACACCATATATTTT
TRBJ2-3,TRBV7-9,-,many,CASSTGGADTQYF,TGTGCCAGCAGCACAGGGGGGGCAGATACGCAGTATTTT
TRBJ1-4,TRBV3-1,-,many,CASSQASEKLFF,TGTGCCAGCAGCCAAGCTTCCGAAAAACTGTTTTTT
TRBJ1-2,TRBV2,-,many,CASSARTGNYGYTF,TGTGCCAGCAGCGCCCGGACGGGGAACTATGGCTACACCTTC
TRBJ2-1,TRBV5-1,TRBD2,many,CASSFGGRGRAGNEQFF,TGCGCCAGCAGCTTTGGGGGCCGCGGGAGGGCGGGGAATGAGCAGTTCTTC
TRBJ1-5,TRBV12-3/TRBV12-4,-,medium-sized,CASSPGRGQPQHF,TGTGCCAGCAGTCCAGGGCGCGGTCAGCCCCAGCATTTT
TRBJ2-2,TRBV12-3/TRBV12-4,-,once,CSSCLSGELFF,TGTTCCAGCTGTTTGTCGGGGGAGCTGTTTTTT
TRBJ2-5,TRBV11-2,TRBD1,many,CASSLGIGQGARETQYF,TGTGCCAGCAGCTTAGGTATCGGGCAGGGGGCGAGAGAGACCCAGTACTTC
TRBJ1-2,TRBV27,-,many,CASSFRQFYGYTF,TGTGCCAGCAGTTTTCGGCAGTTCTATGGCTACACCTTC
TRBJ2-1,TRBV28,-,many,CASSLSRGRNEQFF,TGTGCCAGCAGTTTAAGTCGGGGGAGGAATGAGCAGTTCTTC
TRBJ2-2,TRBV27,TRBD2,many,CASSLTAPSGSRGELFF,TGTGCCAGCAGTTTAACCGCGCCTAGCGGGAGTCGCGGGGAGCTGTTTTTT
TRBJ2-5,TRBV3-1,TRBD2,many,CASSTPGGQETQYF,TGTGCCAGCAGCACCCCGGGGGGGCAAGAGACCCAGTACTTC
TRBJ2-1,TRBV10-1,TRBD2,many,CASSERLAGGEQFF,TGCGCCAGCAGTGAACGACTAGCGGGAGGGGAGCAGTTCTTC
TRBJ1-1,TRBV24-1,-,many,CATSDPLSLAGAFF,TGTGCCACCAGTGATCCCCTTTCTCTCGCCGGAGCTTTCTTT
TRBJ2-1,TRBV20-1,-,-,CSAREGGGGEQFF,TGCAGTGCTAGAGAGGGTGGAGGAGGTGAGCAGTTCTTC
TRBJ2-3,TRBV27,-,many,CASSRLLGGEGTDTQYF,TGTGCCAGCAGCCGACTCCTTGGGGGAGAAGGCACAGATACGCAGTATTTT
TRBJ2-5,TRBV7-2,TRBD1,few,CASSRGQGPNQETQYF,TGTGCCAGCAGCCGGGGACAGGGGCCAAACCAAGAGACCCAGTACTTC
TRBJ2-1,TRBV3-1,TRBD2,many,CASSLTSGSHEQFF,TGTGCCAGCAGCCTCACTAGCGGGAGCCATGAGCAGTTCTTC
TRBJ2-2,TRBV2,TRBD1,many,CASDRGKTGELFF,TGTGCCAGTGACAGGGGGAAAACCGGGGAGCTGTTTTTT
TRBJ2-5,TRBV5-5,TRBD1,-,CASSPSGQGETQYF,TGTGCCAGCAGCCCATCGGGACAGGGAGAGACCCAGTACTTC
TRBJ2-1,TRBV11-3,-,many,CASNGTHYNEQFF,TGTGCCAGCAACGGGACTCACTACAATGAGCAGTTCTTC
TRBJ2-1,TRBV29-1,-,many,CSALQRSYNEQFF,TGCAGCGCCCTCCAAAGGTCCTACAATGAGCAGTTCTTC
TRBJ2-1,TRBV5-5,TRBD2,many,CASSLSGMYNEQFF,TGTGCCAGCAGCCTTAGCGGGATGTACAATGAGCAGTTCTTC
TRBJ2-3,TRBV4-2,-,many,CASSQDITDTQYF,TGTGCCAGCAGCCAAGATATCACAGATACGCAGTATTTT
TRBJ2-7,TRBV10-3,-,many,CAISELSYEQYF,TGTGCCATCAGTGAGCTCTCCTACGAGCAGTACTTC
TRBJ2-3,TRBV2,TRBD2,few,CASSLGLAGDTDTQYF,TGTGCCAGCAGCCTGGGACTAGCGGGAGACACAGATACGCAGTATTTT
TRBJ2-3,TRBV27,TRBD2,-,CASRKGLAGSGADTQYF,TGTGCCAGCAGAAAGGGACTAGCGGGATCGGGCGCAGATACGCAGTATTTT
TRBJ2-3,TRBV24-1,-,many,CATSEGRNTDTQYF,TGTGCCACCAGTGAGGGAAGAAACACAGATACGCAGTATTTT
TRBJ2-5,TRBV3-1,-,many,CASSQDKGQGGTQYF,TGTGCCAGCAGCCAAGATAAGGGGCAGGGAGGGACCCAGTACTTC
TRBJ2-1,TRBV6-5,-,many,CASKLLDHNEQFF,TGTGCCAGCAAGCTACTCGACCACAATGAGCAGTTCTTC
TRBJ1-2,TRBV7-9,-,many,CASSALRGDYGYTF,TGTGCCAGCAGCGCCCTCCGGGGTGACTATGGCTACACCTTC
TRBJ2-5,TRBV3-1,TRBD1,many,CASSQGQGGRKTQYF,TGTGCCAGCAGCCAAGGACAGGGCGGTAGAAAGACCCAGTACTTC
TRBJ2-1,TRBV14,TRBD1,many,CASSPWTGHNEQFF,TGTGCCAGCAGCCCCTGGACAGGACACAATGAGCAGTTCTTC
TRBJ1-2,TRBV7-2,-,many,CASSLGGGWYGYTF,TGTGCCAGCAGCTTAGGAGGGGGATGGTATGGCTACACCTTC
TRBJ2-1,TRBV5-6,-,many,CASSLVRSLYNEQFF,TGTGCCAGCAGCTTGGTCCGCAGCCTCTACAATGAGCAGTTCTTC
TRBJ2-1,TRBV5-1,-,many,CASRKEGGAWDEQFF,TGCGCCAGCAGGAAAGAGGGGGGGGCCTGGGATGAGCAGTTCTTC
TRBJ2-7,TRBV7-9,-,few,CASSFTYEQYF,TGTGCCAGCAGCTTCACCTACGAGCAGTACTTC
TRBJ2-5,TRBV5-5,-,-,CASSFPPASPWQETQYF,TGTGCCAGCAGCTTTCCACCCGCAAGCCCTTGGCAAGAGACCCAGTACTTC
TRBJ2-7,TRBV6-1,-,many,CASSEGGMVNEQYF,TGTGCCAGCAGTGAGGGTGGGATGGTCAACGAGCAGTACTTC
TRBJ1-6,TRBV27,-,many,CASSLRGPGVPLHF,TGTGCCAGCAGTTTACGGGGACCGGGTGTACCCCTCCACTTT